This T cell receptor (beta chain) was profiled in a study of blood T cell repertoires in COVID-19. Authors' processing steps: Using reference gene primer amplification, nucleated cell counts were estimated. The assay was immunoSEQ multiplex PCR, and TCRdb's table has in-frame clones only and misses some. The V and J calls and clone size come from that table; D and trimming were worked out from the DNA. This table has approximately 190,000 clones, roughly 80% appearing once. In germline, CDR1 is MNHEY, CDR2 SMNVEV (reference sequence). Trimming cost V 5 bases and J 5 bases, with 24 bases left between them. This CDR3 is built from 17 residues.

This sequence was found in a man aged 25 to 45 with active or convalescent COVID-19. The sequenced sample consisted of peripheral blood. The rearrangement uses TRBV27 and TRBJ1-2, with D unclear. In DNA form, the CDR3 reads TGTGCCAGCAGTCCCGCTTCTATGGGAGGGCCCTTTTATGGCTACACCTTC. Translating gives CASSPASMGGPFYGYTF.